These 20 T cell receptor beta chains came from one sample sequenced in a study of T cells in Graves' hyperthyroidism and ophthalmopathy. RNA transcripts were the template for amplifying TCR beta CDR3 regions. The HTBI primer set served for first-round RT-PCR of the TCR CDR3. TCRdb re-analysed the multiplex PCR reads in MiXCR, keeping a single row per CDR3 protein. The data contain about 270,000 distinct CDR3 sequences, about 20% of them seen just once; the ten biggest clones take up 50% to 75%. The material sequenced was blood. All receptors derive from a man aged 25 to 45 with Graves' ophthalmopathy.

A few counts support this clonotype. The V gene is TRBV18, the J gene TRBJ2-3; D might be TRBD2 (5 bases). Trimming took off 0 bases at V and 0 bases at J, with 7 bases between the two ends. Germline loops: CDR1 KGHSH, CDR2 LQKENI. The CDR3 extends over 15 amino acids. The CDR3 DNA sequence: TGTGCCAGCTCACCACCACCGGGAAGCACAGATACGCAGTATTTT. This translates into CASSPPPGSTDTQYF.

Regarding this clonotype: A read error may be the cause here, since a much bigger clone is one base away. This chain connects TRBV20-1 to TRBJ2-1; D may be TRBD2 (5 bases). The V end was cut by 8 bases, the J end by 6 bases, with 20 bases between. The germline CDR1 and CDR2 sequences are DFQATT and SNEGSKA (reference sequence). The CDR3 sequence is 14 residues long. Written as DNA, the CDR3 is TGCAGTACTACTTTGGGGAGTCGGGGCAATGAGCAGTTCTTC. It translates to CSTTLGSRGNEQFF.

This clonotype was counted at least ten times. The chain uses TRBV11-2 and TRBJ2-7; D not certain. The CDR3 is 11 amino acids. Trimming left V 8 bases short and J 6 bases short, with 11 bases between. Germline assignment: CDR1 SGHAT and CDR2 FQNNGV. The chain's CDR3 is CASRATAEQYF. CDR3 sequence (DNA): TGTGCCAGCCGCGCTACGGCCGAGCAGTACTTC.

The chain is built from TRBV12-3 or TRBV12-4 and TRBJ2-7, with D uncertain. The length of the CDR3 is 13 residues. The germline V and J ends were trimmed by 2 bases and 0 bases, with 5 bases remaining between them. CDR3 protein: CASSLITSYEQYF. The CDR3 DNA is TGTGCCAGCAGTTTAATCACCTCCTACGAGCAGTACTTC.

This clonotype has at least ten counts. The rearrangement uses TRBV20-1 and TRBJ1-2; tentatively, D is TRBD1 (6 bases). V was cut by 0 bases and J by 1 base, with 9 bases left in between. The CDR3 extends over 14 amino acids. Germline V lookup: CDR1 DFQATT, CDR2 SNEGSKA (reference sequence). CDR3 bases: TGCAGTGCTAGAGAGGGGGCTTTTAACTATGGCTACACCTTC. Its translation is CSAREGAFNYGYTF.

The rearrangement joins TRBV28 to TRBJ2-2; 7 nucleotides match TRBD2. This CDR3 region has 15 residues. With 11 bases clipped from V and 5 bases from J, the junction kept 14 bases outside the gene matches. Germline loops: CDR1 MDHEN, CDR2 SYDVKM. This chain's CDR3 is CACFGGRGITGELFF. CDR3 nucleotides: TGTGCCTGTTTCGGAGGGAGGGGTATAACCGGGGAGCTGTTTTTT.

This clonotype showed up many times. The rearrangement links TRBV18 to TRBJ1-2; 9 positions agree with TRBD1. The germline V gene has CDR1 KGHSH and CDR2 LQKENI. With 3 bases clipped from V and 4 bases from J, the junction kept 0 bases outside the gene matches. This CDR3 comprises 13 residues. The CDR3, as DNA: TGTGCCAGCTCACCGGGACAGGGCTATGGCTACACCTTC. This encodes CASSPGQGYGYTF.

DNA of the CDR3: TGTGCCAGCAGCTTAGCCCAGAACAATGAGCAGTTCTTC. It yields the protein CASSLAQNNEQFF. The chain recombines TRBV7-9 with TRBJ2-1; no definite D call. Germline CDR1 reads SEHNR; CDR2 reads FQNEAQ (reference sequence). There are 13 residues in the CDR3. Between the trimmed V and J ends, which lost 0 bases and 5 bases, there was a span of 5 bases.

In its sample, this clonotype was seen many times. V gene TRBV7-3 combines with J gene TRBJ2-1, with a weak D call TRBD2 (6 bases). V dropped 2 bases and J dropped 8 bases, with 13 bases sitting between them. Germline V gives CDR1 SGHTA, CDR2 FQGTGA. The CDR3 runs to 14 residues. Here the CDR3 reads CASSLSRENDEQFF. In DNA form, the CDR3 reads TGTGCCAGCAGCTTATCCCGGGAGAACGATGAGCAGTTCTTC.

The chain uses TRBV12-3 or TRBV12-4 and TRBJ2-7; maybe TRBD2 (6 bases). The CDR3 sequence is 11 residues long. With 6 bases removed from V and 6 bases from J, the gap between germline ends came to 9 bases. The CDR3 sequence: CASSWRGEQYF. The CDR3 coding sequence is TGTGCCAGCAGCTGGCGGGGCGAGCAGTACTTC.

There are many counts of this clonotype. This rearrangement joins TRBV7-2 to TRBJ2-3; D ambiguous. This CDR3 contains 14 residues. Per the germline V gene, CDR1 is SGHTA and CDR2 is FQGNSA. Between the trimmed V and J ends, which lost 7 bases and 6 bases, there was a span of 17 bases. CDR3 amino acids: CASTGYLSVDTQYF. The CDR3 DNA reads as TGTGCCAGCACCGGATACTTAAGCGTGGATACGCAGTATTTT.

This clonotype was counted many times. The chain combines TRBV5-1 with TRBJ2-7; D not resolved. This CDR3 contains 13 residues. The germline CDR1 and CDR2 sequences are SGHRS and YFSETQ. With 4 bases removed from V and 3 bases from J, the gap between germline ends came to 11 bases. The CDR3: CASSSDGYYEQYF. The CDR3 region has the DNA TGCGCCAGCAGCAGTGACGGATACTACGAGCAGTACTTC.

There are many counts of this clonotype. V gene TRBV30 combines with J gene TRBJ2-7, with a tentative D call TRBD2 (6 bases). The CDR3 spans 13 residues. The germline V gene encodes CDR1 GTSNPN and CDR2 SVGIG (reference sequence). Trimming removed 3 bases at V and 5 bases at J, with 14 bases between. The CDR3 region has the DNA TGTGCCTGGAGCGTAGCGGAGGAAAACGAGCAGTACTTC. Translation gives CAWSVAEENEQYF.

This clonotype was counted a few times. The V and J genes are TRBV28 and TRBJ2-1; 7 bases map to TRBD2. The germline V gene encodes CDR1 MDHEN and CDR2 SYDVKM. This CDR3 spans 15 amino acids. V lost 4 bases and J lost 7; bases outside the gene matches: 10. Written as DNA, the CDR3 is TGTGCCAGCAGTTCTCATCGGGGGGTCACAAATGAGCAGTTCTTC. This gives the protein CASSSHRGVTNEQFF.

This clonotype was recorded a few times. The genes are TRBV28 and TRBJ1-5; tentatively, D is TRBD1 (6 bases). Between the trimmed V and J ends, which lost 6 bases and 1 base, there was a span of 16 bases. Germline CDR1 and CDR2: MDHEN and SYDVKM. The CDR3 is 16 amino acids. In nucleotides, the CDR3 is TGTGCCAGCAGCCTTGCAGGAGGACAGAGCAATCAGCCCCAGCATTTT. Amino acids: CASSLAGGQSNQPQHF.

This clonotype has only a few counts. The J gene is TRBJ2-7, the V gene TRBV11-2, with D possibly TRBD2 on 6 matching bases. Germline CDR1 and CDR2: SGHAT and FQNNGV. Trimming stripped 5 bases from V and 6 bases from J, with 14 bases between. The CDR3 has 13 amino acids. The CDR3 reads CASSLTRLGEQYF. The DNA of the CDR3 is TGTGCCAGCAGCCTGACTAGATTGGGCGAGCAGTACTTC.

This clonotype was observed a few times. The J gene is TRBJ2-3, the V gene TRBV12-3 or TRBV12-4, with D perhaps being TRBD1 or TRBD2 (6 bases each). V dropped 5 bases and J dropped 4 bases, with 16 bases sitting between them. The length of the CDR3 is 15 residues. The CDR3 loop reads CASSASPGEADTQYF. The DNA of the CDR3 is TGTGCCAGCAGTGCGTCGCCAGGGGAGGCAGATACGCAGTATTTT.

The chain joins TRBV12-3 or TRBV12-4 to TRBJ2-7; D possibly corresponds to TRBD2 (6 bases). CDR3 length: 15 residues. V lost 5 bases and J 4 bases, leaving 18 bases between the germline ends. The CDR3: CASSTRSGGSYEQYF. The CDR3 DNA reads TGTGCCAGCAGTACGCGCTCCGGGGGTTCTTACGAGCAGTACTTC.

This clonotype was recorded many times. V is TRBV11-2 and J is TRBJ2-5; D may be TRBD1 (6 bases). In germline, CDR1 is SGHAT, CDR2 FQNNGV. This CDR3 spans 15 amino acids. V shed 2 bases and J shed 5 bases, with 15 bases lying between them. CDR3 coding DNA: TGTGCCAGCAGCTTACAGGCAGGGGCGATGGAGACCCAGTACTTC. Protein: CASSLQAGAMETQYF.

This clonotype was observed a few times. The CDR3 DNA follows: TGCAGTGCTAGAGATTTATCGTCTAGTGGTAGTTACGAGCAGTACTTC. Its protein product is CSARDLSSSGSYEQYF. This chain uses TRBV20-1 with TRBJ2-7; D gene uncertain. Trimming took off 0 bases at V and 4 bases at J, with 19 bases between the two ends. The CDR3 totals 16 residues. Germline V gene data show CDR1 as DFQATT and CDR2 as SNEGSKA (reference sequence).